This T cell receptor (beta chain) was sequenced for a study of T cell responses to AZD1222 COVID-19 vaccine. Whole-study results and caveats: Females made up more of the donors, who were largely white British, and clonal diversity may have come out too low. The span of vaccine-associated CD4 TCRs extended across spike, with dominance at 160-218 and 743-854. Unmutated variant regions reportedly attract nearly half of all spike-specific TCRs. Repertoires were obtained only post-peak T cell response.

Only in-frame clones appear in the TCRdb table, and some are missing; sequencing was by immunoSEQ multiplex PCR. Of approximately 110,000 clones listed, about 88% were seen once; the top ten hold approximately 9.3%. Germline-derived CDR1 and CDR2 are KGHSH and LQKENI. The V and J ends lost 0 bases and 1 base respectively, with 6 bases between them. CDR3 length: 14 amino acids. Concerning this clone: Its antigen is currently unknown.

The source material was peripheral blood, sampled on day 0 of AZD1222 vaccination. The chain couples TRBV18 to TRBJ2-5; no definite D call. The clonotype originates from an adult in good health. CDR3 coding DNA: TGTGCCAGCTCACCACCTCTCAGCCAAGAGACCCAGTACTTC. It is translated as CASSPPLSQETQYF.